A selection of T cell receptor beta chains follows, all from one sample in a study of response to subunit inactivated influenza vaccine. A single record per CDR3 protein comes from TCRdb applying MiXCR to the RT-PCR reads. The table shows over 650,000 distinct CDR3 sequences, with 15% to 20% occurring only once. The specimen comprised PBMCs from blood, sampled about 5 days after vaccination. All receptors derive from a man aged 50 to 60 who received an inactivated influenza vaccine. The CDR3 runs from the conserved cysteine through the conserved F or W. Each record gives: V gene, J gene, D gene, CDR3 protein. The D gene is left open where the match is weak.

>TRBV4-3|TRBJ1-3|-
CASSQDGEDTIYF
>TRBV29-1|TRBJ2-5|TRBD2
CSVRLAGEETQYF
>TRBV20-1|TRBJ1-4|-
CSGRDGNEKLFF
>TRBV24-1|TRBJ2-1|-
CATSDLRGGQREDEQFF
>TRBV5-6|TRBJ1-6|TRBD1
CASSLIARDRGSPLHF
>TRBV5-1|TRBJ2-7|-
CASRTAPGHRVDEQYF
>TRBV5-1|TRBJ1-1|TRBD1
CASSRGQGSMNTEAFF
>TRBV20-1|TRBJ2-3|-
CSANDGSLWGADTQYF
>TRBV11-1|TRBJ2-6|TRBD2
CASSKSWTSGRTGANVLTF
>TRBV7-2|TRBJ2-7|TRBD2
CASSLGYSGRSYEQYF
>TRBV15|TRBJ2-7|-
CATGIGVEQYF
>TRBV7-9|TRBJ2-7|-
CASSFHEQYF
>TRBV15|TRBJ2-3|-
CATSRDWGGAPDTQYF
>TRBV30|TRBJ1-1|TRBD1
CAWSVPPGGTEAFF
>TRBV7-2|TRBJ2-2|-
CASSLGRGARSTGELFF
>TRBV11-2|TRBJ2-3|TRBD1
CASSLDGQGVRTDTQYF
>TRBV29-1|TRBJ1-2|-
CSVEKSYGYTF
>TRBV27|TRBJ2-2|-
CASSLLAGHTGELFF
>TRBV5-1|TRBJ1-1|-
CASRSQLVNTEAFF
>TRBV20-1|TRBJ2-2|-
CSAPHRGVWSTGELFF
>TRBV4-3|TRBJ2-1|-
CASSQDWAASYNEQFF
>TRBV12-3/TRBV12-4|TRBJ2-7|-
CASTQGRYEQYF
>TRBV7-8|TRBJ2-3|TRBD2
CASSLLAAPDTQYF